This T cell receptor (beta chain) was identified during a study of blood T cell repertoires in COVID-19. The assay was immunoSEQ multiplex PCR, and TCRdb's table has in-frame clones only and misses some. The sample has under 100,000 clones, almost 85% seen once. This clone was detected only once. V was trimmed by 7 bases and J by 5 bases, leaving 20 bases between them. Germline V gene sequence: CDR1 MNHEY, CDR2 SVGAGI. This CDR3 is 15 amino acids long. Sequenced input: peripheral blood. This clonotype was sampled from a man aged 60-69 years with acute or convalescent COVID-19. The chain joins TRBV6-5 to TRBJ1-2, with D maybe TRBD1 (5 bases). The CDR3 loop is CASNKHNGGDYGYTF. CDR3 nucleotide sequence: TGTGCCAGCAACAAGCATAACGGGGGGGATTATGGCTACACCTTC.